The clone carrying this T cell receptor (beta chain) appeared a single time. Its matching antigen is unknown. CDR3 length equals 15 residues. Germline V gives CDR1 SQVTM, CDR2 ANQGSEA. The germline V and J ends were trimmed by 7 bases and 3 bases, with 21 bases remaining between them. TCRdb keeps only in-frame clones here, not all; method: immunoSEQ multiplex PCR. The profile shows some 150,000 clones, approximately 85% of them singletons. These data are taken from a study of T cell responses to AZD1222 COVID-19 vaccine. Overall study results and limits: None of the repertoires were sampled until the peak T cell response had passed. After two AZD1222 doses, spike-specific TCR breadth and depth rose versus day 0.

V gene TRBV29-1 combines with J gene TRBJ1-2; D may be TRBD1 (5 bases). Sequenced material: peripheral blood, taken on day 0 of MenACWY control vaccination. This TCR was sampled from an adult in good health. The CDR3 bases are TGCAGCGCCCACATTTCAGAGGGGAACTACTATGGCTACACCTTC. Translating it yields CSAHISEGNYYGYTF.